The next 25 T cell receptor beta chains were all read from a single sample in a study of CD8 T cells in Susac syndrome. Roughly 0.5 to 1 ug RNA was reverse transcribed with random hexamers. TCRdb ran MiXCR on the immunoSEQ multiplex PCR reads and lists one entry per CDR3 protein. The sample comprises around 100,000 distinct CDR3 sequences, 95% of which are singletons, and 0.3% rests with the top ten. Sequencing was carried out using CD8+ T cells from PBMCs. The source is a human donor with Susac syndrome.

The chain has TRBV15 and TRBJ2-5, with D maybe TRBD1 (6 bases). V lost 3 bases to trimming and J lost 1 base, with 12 bases between them. The CDR3 is 15 amino acids. Germline CDR1 and CDR2: LNHNV and YYDKDF (reference sequence). Here the CDR3 reads CATSSSTGFQETQYF. The CDR3 DNA is TGTGCCACCAGCAGTAGCACAGGGTTCCAAGAGACCCAGTACTTC.

The chain recombines TRBV5-1 with TRBJ2-2; D ambiguous. Per germline, CDR1 SGHRS and CDR2 YFSETQ. CDR3 size: 12 residues. V was trimmed by 6 bases and J by 4 bases, leaving 7 bases between them. The CDR3 loop reads CASKISTGELFF. The CDR3 coding sequence is TGCGCCAGCAAGATCAGCACCGGGGAGCTGTTTTTT.

V is TRBV12-3 or TRBV12-4 and J is TRBJ2-3, with TRBD2 matching over 10 bases. The CDR3 has 13 amino acids. V shed 7 bases, J shed 8 bases, and the junction held 6 bases outside the gene matches. CDR3 coding DNA: TGTGCCAGCATCCCCAGCGGGAGGGCTACGCAGTATTTT. Amino acid sequence: CASIPSGRATQYF.

The chain combines TRBV25-1 with TRBJ2-3, with D hard to call. Germline loops: CDR1 MGHDK, CDR2 SYGVNS. The V end lost 4 bases, the J end lost 5 bases, and 10 bases lay between the germline ends. The CDR3 has 13 residues. CDR3 nucleotide sequence: TGTGCCAGCAGTGTGCTCCCTAGAGATACGCAGTATTTT. Protein: CASSVLPRDTQYF. Based on the CDR3 plus reference TRBV25-1 and TRBJ2-3, the full variable domain is EADIYQTPRYLVIGTGKKITLECSQTMGHDKMYWYQQDPGMELHLIHYSYGVNSTEKGDLSSESTVSRIRTEHFPLTLESARPSHTSQYLCASSVLPRDTQYFGPGTRLTVL.

The V call is TRBV12-3 or TRBV12-4, the J call TRBJ2-1; D ambiguous. CDR3 size: 14 residues. Trimming removed 6 bases at V and 2 bases at J, with 11 bases between. CDR3 bases: TGTGCCAGCAGCCCCGACTGGGCCTACAATGAGCAGTTCTTC. It specifies CASSPDWAYNEQFF.

The rearrangement links TRBV13 to TRBJ2-7; TRBD1 agrees at 8 bases. The length of the CDR3 is 15 residues. Germline assignment: CDR1 PRHDT and CDR2 FYEKMQ (reference sequence). V trimming: 5 bases; J trimming: 4 bases; junction bases outside the gene matches: 10. The CDR3 nucleotides read TGTGCCAGCAGCGGGGGGACAGGTACCTTTTACGAGCAGTACTTC. Residues: CASSGGTGTFYEQYF.

The chain is built from TRBV7-9 and TRBJ1-2; 10 nucleotides agree with TRBD1. V was clipped by 5 bases and J by 7 bases; unmatched bases: 4. Germline V gene data show CDR1 as SEHNR and CDR2 as FQNEAQ (reference sequence). The CDR3 totals 13 residues. In DNA, the CDR3 is TGTGCCAGCAGCCCGGGACAGGGGACTGGCTACACCTTC. Amino acids: CASSPGQGTGYTF. Filled out from reference TRBV7-9 and TRBJ1-2, the complete variable domain reads DTGVSQNPRHKITKRGQNVTFRCDPISEHNRLYWYRQTLGQGPEFLTYFQNEAQLEKSRLLSDRFSAERPKGSFSTLEIQRTEQGDSAMYLCASSPGQGTGYTFGSGTRLTVV.

The chain is built from TRBV3-1 and TRBJ2-7, with 8 bases lining up with TRBD2. The V gene end was trimmed by 0 bases and the J gene end by 3 bases; junction bases not matched to a gene: 10. The CDR3 sequence is 17 residues long. Germline V gene sequence: CDR1 LGHDT, CDR2 YNNKEL (reference sequence). CDR3 DNA sequence: TGTGCCAGCAGCCAAGATACCACTAGCGGTACTAACTACGAGCAGTACTTC. Amino acids: CASSQDTTSGTNYEQYF.

The J gene is TRBJ1-1, the V gene TRBV9; perhaps TRBD1 as D (5 bases). V was shortened by 7 bases and J by 4 bases, with 11 bases between the two germline ends. The CDR3 is 12 amino acids. CDR1 SGDLS and CDR2 YYNGEE come from the germline V gene. CDR3 coding DNA: TGTGCCAGCCGGGGGGTATCCACTGAAGCTTTCTTT. Encoded protein: CASRGVSTEAFF.

The chain uses TRBV9 and TRBJ2-5; tentative D call: TRBD2 (6 bases). Trimming removed 3 bases at V and 4 bases at J, with 13 bases between. This CDR3 contains 14 residues. CDR1 is SGDLS and CDR2 is YYNGEE in the germline V gene. This chain's CDR3 is CASSASGVRETQYF. In nucleotides, the CDR3 is TGTGCCAGCAGCGCATCGGGAGTACGAGAGACCCAGTACTTC.

V gene TRBV28 combines with J gene TRBJ2-3, with D perhaps TRBD1 (5 bases). The CDR3 loop spans 15 amino acids. Germline lookup yields CDR1 MDHEN and CDR2 SYDVKM. The ends were cut back, 6 bases at V and 2 bases at J, with 15 bases in the middle. In DNA form, the CDR3 reads TGTGCCAGCAGCGACCGGGTGGGGCTCACAGATACGCAGTATTTT. Its translation: CASSDRVGLTDTQYF.

The V call is TRBV4-1, the J call TRBJ2-7, with unresolved D. Germline V lookup: CDR1 MGHRA, CDR2 YSYEKL. The CDR3 runs 14 residues. V was pared by 1 base and J by 7 bases, with 14 bases between. The CDR3 spells CASSQGIGLREQYF. CDR3 bases: TGCGCCAGCAGCCAAGGAATAGGTTTGAGAGAGCAGTACTTC.

The CDR3 DNA sequence: TGCAGCGTGGGGGGACAGATCCAAGAGACCCAGTACTTC. It encodes CSVGGQIQETQYF. V is TRBV29-1 and J is TRBJ2-5; possible D gene TRBD1, 7 bases. Germline V gene sequence: CDR1 SQVTM, CDR2 ANQGSEA. CDR3 length: 13 amino acids. Trimming stripped 6 bases from V and 1 base from J, with 12 bases between.

This chain joins TRBV13 and TRBJ2-1; TRBD2 aligns across 7 bases. The CDR3 consists of 16 residues. Germline CDR1 reads PRHDT; CDR2 reads FYEKMQ (reference sequence). V trimming: 5 bases; J trimming: 6 bases; junction bases outside the gene matches: 13. CDR3 sequence: CASSQSPTGTINEQFF. CDR3 DNA sequence: TGTGCCAGCAGCCAAAGCCCCACCGGGACTATCAATGAGCAGTTCTTC.

This chain connects TRBV25-1 to TRBJ2-3, with 10 bases lining up with TRBD1. CDR3 length: 16 amino acids. V was clipped by 2 bases and J by 4 bases; unmatched bases: 6. CDR1 is MGHDK, CDR2 SYGVNS, per germline. Here the CDR3 reads CASSETRTGGSDTQYF. The CDR3 DNA sequence: TGTGCCAGCAGTGAAACTCGGACAGGGGGATCAGATACGCAGTATTTT. The complete variable domain, with remaining parts taken from reference TRBV25-1 and TRBJ2-3, reads EADIYQTPRYLVIGTGKKITLECSQTMGHDKMYWYQQDPGMELHLIHYSYGVNSTEKGDLSSESTVSRIRTEHFPLTLESARPSHTSQYLCASSETRTGGSDTQYFGPGTRLTVL.

The genes are TRBV13 and TRBJ2-1, with no clear D. Germline V lookup: CDR1 PRHDT, CDR2 FYEKMQ (reference sequence). V lost 5 bases and J lost 15, with 17 bases in between. There are 12 residues in the CDR3. The CDR3, as DNA: TGTGCCAGCAGCCATGAGGCGCTTAACCCGTTCTTC. As protein: CASSHEALNPFF.

The rearrangement uses TRBV15 and TRBJ2-1; D might be TRBD1 or TRBD2, each matching 5 bases. The V gene lost 5 bases and the J gene lost 7 bases, with 15 bases spanning the gap. This CDR3 has 14 amino acids. CDR1 and CDR2 (germline): LNHNV, YYDKDF (reference sequence). The CDR3 reads CATSPSGGGNEQFF. The CDR3, as DNA: TGTGCCACCAGCCCATCTGGGGGTGGGAATGAGCAGTTCTTC.

The chain recombines TRBV5-1 with TRBJ2-3; D perhaps matches TRBD2 (5 bases). Trimming removed 1 base from V and 6 bases from J, with 9 bases in between. Germline-derived CDR1 and CDR2 are SGHRS and YFSETQ. The CDR3 covers 13 residues. CDR3 bases: TGCGCCAGCAGCTTGAAGAGGGAGGATACGCAGTATTTT. Amino acids: CASSLKREDTQYF.

The chain employs TRBV14 and TRBJ2-5; D is ambiguous. Germline CDR1 and CDR2: SGHDN and FVKESK. V lost 0 bases and J lost 2, with 7 bases in between. The CDR3 loop spans 14 amino acids. CDR3 amino acids: CASSQDLYQETQYF. In nucleotides, the CDR3 is TGTGCCAGCAGCCAAGACCTCTATCAAGAGACCCAGTACTTC. Combining the CDR3 with reference TRBV14 and TRBJ2-5 gives the whole variable domain EAGVTQFPSHSVIEKGQTVTLRCDPISGHDNLYWYRRVMGKEIKFLLHFVKESKQDESGMPNNRFLAERTGGTYSTLKVQPAELEDSGVYFCASSQDLYQETQYFGPGTRLLVL.

The chain couples TRBV24-1 to TRBJ2-5; D perhaps matches TRBD2 (5 bases). This CDR3 contains 12 residues. Germline CDR1 reads KGHDR; CDR2 reads SFDVKD. The V gene lost 6 bases and the J gene lost 5 bases, with 9 bases spanning the gap. The CDR3 DNA is TGTGCCACCAGTAGCAGAGGGGAGACCCAGTACTTC. This gives the protein CATSSRGETQYF.

The genes are TRBV11-2 and TRBJ2-3, with D perhaps TRBD1 (6 bases). V gave up 5 bases and J gave up 4 bases, with 13 bases separating them. The CDR3 runs 14 residues. Per germline, CDR1 SGHAT and CDR2 FQNNGV. The CDR3 bases are TGTGCCAGCAGCACCCGTGGGGGCCCAGATACGCAGTATTTT. It specifies CASSTRGGPDTQYF.

The chain uses TRBV7-8 and TRBJ2-7; TRBD1 aligns across 7 bases. CDR1 is SGHVS, CDR2 FQNEAQ, per germline. After removal of 5 bases from V and 6 bases from J, the junction contained 10 bases not matched to a gene. This CDR3 has 14 amino acids. CDR3 sequence (DNA): TGTGCCAGCAGCCTCCCGACAGGGTCGGGCGAGCAGTACTTC. Residues: CASSLPTGSGEQYF.

This rearrangement joins TRBV20-1 to TRBJ2-1, with 8 bases that match TRBD2. With V trimmed by 2 bases and J by 8 bases, 8 bases remained unmatched. There are 14 residues in the CDR3. Germline loops: CDR1 DFQATT, CDR2 SNEGSKA (reference sequence). The CDR3 sequence: CSARTGGPDDEQFF. CDR3 coding DNA: TGCAGTGCTAGAACGGGGGGGCCCGACGATGAGCAGTTCTTC.

V and J are TRBV13 and TRBJ1-1; tentatively, D is TRBD1 (5 bases). The germline gives CDR1 PRHDT, CDR2 FYEKMQ (reference sequence). The V and J ends lost 5 bases and 10 bases respectively, with 32 bases between them. This CDR3 spans 18 amino acids. The CDR3 sequence: CASSLPRGTDPEHWGAFF. Here the CDR3 DNA reads TGTGCCAGCAGCCTCCCGCGTGGGACGGACCCAGAACACTGGGGAGCTTTCTTT.

This clonotype was found once. V gene TRBV14 combines with J gene TRBJ2-2; possible D gene TRBD1, 5 bases. V shed 2 bases and J shed 7 bases, with 8 bases lying between them. This CDR3 has 13 residues. Looked up from germline, CDR1 is SGHDN and CDR2 is FVKESK. In DNA form, the CDR3 reads TGTGCCAGCAGCCAAACAGGAATCGGGGAGCTGTTTTTT. Protein product: CASSQTGIGELFF.